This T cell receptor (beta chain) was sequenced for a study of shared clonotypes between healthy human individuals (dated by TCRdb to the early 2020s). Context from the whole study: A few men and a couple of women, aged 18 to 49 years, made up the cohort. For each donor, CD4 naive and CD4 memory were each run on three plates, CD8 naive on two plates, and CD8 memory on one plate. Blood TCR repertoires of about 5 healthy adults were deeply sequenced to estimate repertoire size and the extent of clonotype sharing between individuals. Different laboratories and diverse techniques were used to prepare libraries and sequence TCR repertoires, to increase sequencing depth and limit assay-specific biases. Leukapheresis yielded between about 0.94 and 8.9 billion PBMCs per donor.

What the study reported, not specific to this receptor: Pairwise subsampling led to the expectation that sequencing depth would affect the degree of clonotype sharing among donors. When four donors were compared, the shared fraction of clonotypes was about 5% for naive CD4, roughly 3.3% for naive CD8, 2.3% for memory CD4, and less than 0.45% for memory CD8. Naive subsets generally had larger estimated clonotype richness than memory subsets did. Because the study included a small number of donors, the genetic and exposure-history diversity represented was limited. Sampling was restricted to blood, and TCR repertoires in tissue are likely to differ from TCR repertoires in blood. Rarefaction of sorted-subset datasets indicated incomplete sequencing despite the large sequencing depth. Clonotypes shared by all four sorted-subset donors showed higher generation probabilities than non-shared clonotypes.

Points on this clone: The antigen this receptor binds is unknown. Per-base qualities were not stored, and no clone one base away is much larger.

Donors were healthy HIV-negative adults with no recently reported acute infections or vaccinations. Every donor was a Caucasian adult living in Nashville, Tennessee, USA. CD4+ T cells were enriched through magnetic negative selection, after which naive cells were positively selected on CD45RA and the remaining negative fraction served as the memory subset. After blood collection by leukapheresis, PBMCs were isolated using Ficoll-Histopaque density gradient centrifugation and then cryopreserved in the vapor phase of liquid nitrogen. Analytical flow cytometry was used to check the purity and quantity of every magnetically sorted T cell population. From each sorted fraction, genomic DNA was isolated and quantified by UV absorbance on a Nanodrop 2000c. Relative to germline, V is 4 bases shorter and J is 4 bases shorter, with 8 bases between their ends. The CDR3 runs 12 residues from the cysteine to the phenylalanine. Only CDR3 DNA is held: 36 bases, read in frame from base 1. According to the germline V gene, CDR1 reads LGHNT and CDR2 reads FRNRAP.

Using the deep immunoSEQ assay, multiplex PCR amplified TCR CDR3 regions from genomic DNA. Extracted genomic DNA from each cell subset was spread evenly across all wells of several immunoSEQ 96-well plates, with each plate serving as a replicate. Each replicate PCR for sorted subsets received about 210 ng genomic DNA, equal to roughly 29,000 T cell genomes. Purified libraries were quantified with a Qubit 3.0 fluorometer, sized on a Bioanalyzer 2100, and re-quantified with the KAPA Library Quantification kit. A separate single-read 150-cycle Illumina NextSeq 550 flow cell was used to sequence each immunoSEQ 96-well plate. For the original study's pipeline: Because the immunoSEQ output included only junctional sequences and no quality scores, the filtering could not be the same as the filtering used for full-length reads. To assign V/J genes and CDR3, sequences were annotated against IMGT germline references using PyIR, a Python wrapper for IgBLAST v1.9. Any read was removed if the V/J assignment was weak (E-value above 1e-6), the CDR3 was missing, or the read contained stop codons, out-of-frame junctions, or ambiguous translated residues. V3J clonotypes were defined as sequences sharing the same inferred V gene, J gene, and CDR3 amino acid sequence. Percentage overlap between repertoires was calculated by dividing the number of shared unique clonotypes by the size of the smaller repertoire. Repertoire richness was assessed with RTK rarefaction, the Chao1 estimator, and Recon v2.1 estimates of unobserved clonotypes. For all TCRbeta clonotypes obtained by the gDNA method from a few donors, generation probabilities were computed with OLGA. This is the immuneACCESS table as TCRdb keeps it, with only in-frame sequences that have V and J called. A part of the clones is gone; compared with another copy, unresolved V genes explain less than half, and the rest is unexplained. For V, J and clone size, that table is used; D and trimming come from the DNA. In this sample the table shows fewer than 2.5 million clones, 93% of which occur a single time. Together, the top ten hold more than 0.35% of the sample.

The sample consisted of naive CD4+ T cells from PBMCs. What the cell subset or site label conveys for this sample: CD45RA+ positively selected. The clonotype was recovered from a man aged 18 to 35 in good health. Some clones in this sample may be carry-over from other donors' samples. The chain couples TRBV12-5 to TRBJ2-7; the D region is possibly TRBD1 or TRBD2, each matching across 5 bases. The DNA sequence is TGTGCTAGTGGTTGGGGGTTGTACGAGCAGTACTTC. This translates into CASGWGLYEQYF.